This T cell receptor beta chain is drawn from a study of low-dose radiotherapy and immunotherapy resistance in tumors. The CDR3 spans 16 residues. CDR1 SGDLS and CDR2 YYNGEE come from the germline V gene. The germline V and J ends were trimmed by 3 bases and 5 bases, with 20 bases remaining between them. This clonotype was recorded only once. This sample's time point: after trial treatment. As for treatment: LDRT plus nivolumab, ipilimumab, low-dose cyclophosphamide and aspirin (RACIN trial). The donors' treatment consisted of nivolumab, ipilimumab, aspirin, low-dose cyclophosphamide and low-dose radiotherapy. Gene-specific TRAV and TRBV primers were used for first-strand cDNA, covering alpha and beta chains. Amplification of TCRs used a constant-region primer and V-primer adapter for 15 to 25 PCR cycles. Through in vitro transcription, the mRNA that had been isolated was amplified. TCRdb reanalysed the reads using MiXCR and keeps one entry per CDR3 protein. Altogether roughly 95,000 distinct CDR3 sequences are present, about 20% being singletons, with the ten largest covering roughly 13%.

The chain joins TRBV9 to TRBJ2-5; possibly TRBD2 for D (5 bases). This TCR came from a female donor with ovarian cancer. Sequenced material: PBMCs, taken after low-dose radiotherapy plus immunotherapy. The CDR3 region has the DNA TGTGCCAGCAGCGCGCTCGCCGAGGGCGGGTGGGAGACCCAGTACTTC. This encodes CASSALAEGGWETQYF.